The present TCR beta chain was sequenced within a study of CD8+CD57+ T cells in acquired aplastic anemia. Looking at the study overall: Read counts for CD4+ cells (from healthy donors) averaged roughly 10 million. Study conclusions and caveats: CD8+ Simpson's diversity did not differ significantly between patients and controls.

In its sample, this clonotype was seen once. Its antigen is currently unknown. The study profiled TCR beta VDJ and CDR3 using genomic DNA as template. One entry per CDR3 protein results from TCRdb running MiXCR on the reads. The sample has about 160,000 distinct CDR3 sequences; roughly 40% are singletons. This CDR3 has 16 amino acids. The V gene end was trimmed by 5 bases and the J gene end by 3 bases; junction bases not matched to a gene: 7. Sequenced material: sorted CD4+, CD8+, or CD8+CD57+ T cells (not recorded which) from PBMCs. The TCR originated in a human donor in good health. The genes are TRBV12-3 or TRBV12-4 and TRBJ2-1; 10 bases fit TRBD1. CDR3 DNA: TGTGCCAGCAGTGACAAGGGACAGGGGCTCTACAATGAGCAGTTCTTC. Translating gives CASSDKGQGLYNEQFF.